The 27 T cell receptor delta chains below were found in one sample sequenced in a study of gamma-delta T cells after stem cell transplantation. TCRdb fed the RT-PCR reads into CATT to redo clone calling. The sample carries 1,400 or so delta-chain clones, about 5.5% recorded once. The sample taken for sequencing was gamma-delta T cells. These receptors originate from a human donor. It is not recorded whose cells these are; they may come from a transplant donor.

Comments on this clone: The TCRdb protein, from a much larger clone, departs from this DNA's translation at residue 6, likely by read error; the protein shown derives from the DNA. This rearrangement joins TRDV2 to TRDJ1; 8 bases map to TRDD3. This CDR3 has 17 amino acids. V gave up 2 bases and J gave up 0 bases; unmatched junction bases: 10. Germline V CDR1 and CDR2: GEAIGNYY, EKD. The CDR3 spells CACDSILGGQYTDKLIF. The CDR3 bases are TGTGCCTGTGACAGCATACTGGGGGGCCAGTACACCGATAAACTCATCTTT.

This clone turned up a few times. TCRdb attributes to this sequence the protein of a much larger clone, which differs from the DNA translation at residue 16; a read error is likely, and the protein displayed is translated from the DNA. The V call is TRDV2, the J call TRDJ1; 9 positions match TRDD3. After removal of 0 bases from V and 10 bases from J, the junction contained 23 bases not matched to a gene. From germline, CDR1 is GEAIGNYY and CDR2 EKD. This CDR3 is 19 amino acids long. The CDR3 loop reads CACDTLGALGDSLAVRLIF. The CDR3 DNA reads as TGTGCCTGTGACACCCTCGGGGCACTGGGGGACTCCCTCGCAGTAAGACTCATCTTT.

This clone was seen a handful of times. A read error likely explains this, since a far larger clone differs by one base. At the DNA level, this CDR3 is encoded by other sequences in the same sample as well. DNA of the CDR3: TGTGCCTGTGCGCCCCTAGTACTGGGGGATACGCGAAGCGATAAACTCATCTTT. It yields the protein CACAPLVLGDTRSDKLIF. The chain uses TRDV2 and TRDJ1, with 13 nucleotides matching TRDD3. The J segment lost 4 bases and the V segment lost 5 bases, leaving 15 bases of the junction unmatched. This CDR3 comprises 18 residues. Germline lookup yields CDR1 GEAIGNYY and CDR2 EKD.

The CDR3 spells CACEHLLTGGRRTDKLIF. CDR3 bases: TGTGCCTGTGAACATCTTCTTACTGGGGGACGCCGGACCGATAAACTCATCTTT. V and J are TRDV2 and TRDJ1, with 9 bases aligning to TRDD3. J gave up 2 bases and V 4 bases, and 16 bases lay outside the gene matches. This CDR3 has 18 residues. Germline V CDR1 and CDR2: GEAIGNYY, EKD.

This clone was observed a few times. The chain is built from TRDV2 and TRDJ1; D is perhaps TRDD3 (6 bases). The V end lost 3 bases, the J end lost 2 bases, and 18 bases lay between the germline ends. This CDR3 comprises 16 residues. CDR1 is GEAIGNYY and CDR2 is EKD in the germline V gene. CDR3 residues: CACDSMGATITDKLIF. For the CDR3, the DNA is TGTGCCTGTGACTCGATGGGGGCTACCATTACCGATAAACTCATCTTT.

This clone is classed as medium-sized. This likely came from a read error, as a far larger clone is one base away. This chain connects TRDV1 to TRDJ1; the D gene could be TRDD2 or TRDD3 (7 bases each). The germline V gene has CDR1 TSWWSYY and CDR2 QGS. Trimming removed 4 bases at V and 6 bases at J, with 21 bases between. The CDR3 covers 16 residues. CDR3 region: CALGAFLLGPTYKLIF. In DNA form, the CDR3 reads TGTGCTCTTGGGGCATTCCTACTGGGGCCTACGTATAAACTCATCTTT.

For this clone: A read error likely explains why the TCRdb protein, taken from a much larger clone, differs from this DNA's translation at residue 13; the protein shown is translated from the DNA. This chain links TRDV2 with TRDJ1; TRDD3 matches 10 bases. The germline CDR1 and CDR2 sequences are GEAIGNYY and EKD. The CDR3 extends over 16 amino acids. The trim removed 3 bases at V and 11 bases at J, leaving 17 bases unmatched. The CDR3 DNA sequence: TGTGCCTGTGACTCAGCCTTCCCCGGTACTGGGGGATTGCTCATCTTT. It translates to CACDSAFPGTGGLLIF.

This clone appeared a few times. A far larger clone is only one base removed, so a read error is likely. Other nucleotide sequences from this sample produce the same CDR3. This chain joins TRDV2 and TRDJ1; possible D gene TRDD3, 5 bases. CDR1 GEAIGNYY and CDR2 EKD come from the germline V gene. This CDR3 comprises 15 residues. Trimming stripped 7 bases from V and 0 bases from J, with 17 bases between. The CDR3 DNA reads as TGTGCCTGCGACCTGACTGGCGTGTACACCGATAAACTCATCTTT. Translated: CACDLTGVYTDKLIF.

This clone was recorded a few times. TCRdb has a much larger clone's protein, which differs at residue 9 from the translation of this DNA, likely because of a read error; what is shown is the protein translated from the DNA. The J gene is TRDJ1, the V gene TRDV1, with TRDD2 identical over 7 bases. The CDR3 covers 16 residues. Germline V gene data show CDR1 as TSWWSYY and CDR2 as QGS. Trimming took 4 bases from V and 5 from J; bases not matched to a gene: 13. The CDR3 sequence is CALGAFLLRPTDKLIF. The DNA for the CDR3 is TGTGCTCTTGGGGCATTCCTACTGAGGCCTACGGATAAACTCATCTTT.

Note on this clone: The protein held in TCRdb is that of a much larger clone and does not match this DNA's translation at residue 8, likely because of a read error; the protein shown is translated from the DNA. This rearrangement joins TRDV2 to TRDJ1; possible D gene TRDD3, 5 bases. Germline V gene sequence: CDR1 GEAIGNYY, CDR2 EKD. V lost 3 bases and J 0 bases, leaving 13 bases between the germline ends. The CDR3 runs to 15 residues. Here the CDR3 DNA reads TGTGCCTGTGACCTGACTGGCATGTACACCGATAAACTCATCTTT. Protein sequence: CACDLTGMYTDKLIF.

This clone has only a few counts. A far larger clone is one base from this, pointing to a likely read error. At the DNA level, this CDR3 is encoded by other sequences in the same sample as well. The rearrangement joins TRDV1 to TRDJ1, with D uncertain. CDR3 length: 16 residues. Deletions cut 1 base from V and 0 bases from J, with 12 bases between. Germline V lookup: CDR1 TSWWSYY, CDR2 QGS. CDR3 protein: CALGERPPLYTDKLIF. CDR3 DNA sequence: TGTGCTCTTGGGGAACGCCCCCCGTTGTACACCGATAAACTCATCTTT.

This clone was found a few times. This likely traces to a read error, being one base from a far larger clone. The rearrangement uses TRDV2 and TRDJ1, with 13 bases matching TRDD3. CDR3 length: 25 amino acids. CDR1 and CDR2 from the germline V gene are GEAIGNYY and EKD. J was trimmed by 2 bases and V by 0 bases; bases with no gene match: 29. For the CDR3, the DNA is TGTGCCTGTGACACCGTTCCTACGAGCCCTACTGGGGGATACGCGTTCCGTGTAGAGACCGATAAACTCATCTTT. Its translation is CACDTVPTSPTGGYAFRVETDKLIF.

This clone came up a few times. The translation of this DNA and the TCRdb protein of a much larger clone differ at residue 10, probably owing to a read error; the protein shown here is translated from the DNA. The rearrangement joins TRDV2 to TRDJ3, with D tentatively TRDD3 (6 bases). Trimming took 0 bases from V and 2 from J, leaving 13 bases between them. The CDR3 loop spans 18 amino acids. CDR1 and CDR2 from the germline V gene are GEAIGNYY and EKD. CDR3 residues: CACDTWGDRPWDTRQMFF. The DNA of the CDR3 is TGTGCCTGTGACACCTGGGGGGACCGCCCCTGGGACACCCGACAGATGTTTTTC.

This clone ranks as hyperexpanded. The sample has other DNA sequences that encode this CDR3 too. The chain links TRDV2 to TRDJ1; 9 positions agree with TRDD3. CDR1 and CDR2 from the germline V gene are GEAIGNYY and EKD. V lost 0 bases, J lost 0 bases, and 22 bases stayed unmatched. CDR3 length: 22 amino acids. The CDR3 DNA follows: TGTGCCTGTGACACCGTAAGTGAAAACACTGGGGGACTCCACCCGTACACCGATAAACTCATCTTT. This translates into CACDTVSENTGGLHPYTDKLIF.

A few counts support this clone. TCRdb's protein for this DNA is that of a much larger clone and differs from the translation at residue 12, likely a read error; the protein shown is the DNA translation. The CDR3: CACDSPTPGDRFWDTRQMFF. As DNA, the CDR3 is TGTGCCTGTGACTCTCCGACACCGGGGGACCGCTTCTGGGACACCCGACAGATGTTTTTC. V usage is TRDV2 and J usage is TRDJ3; a weak D match, TRDD3 (6 bases). The CDR3 is made up of 20 amino acids. Trimming pared 3 bases from V and 3 bases from J, leaving 23 bases between. Germline V gene data show CDR1 as GEAIGNYY and CDR2 as EKD.

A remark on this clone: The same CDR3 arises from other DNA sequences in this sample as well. For the CDR3, the DNA is TGTGCCCTGCTCCCTTTCGCCGATAAACTCATCTTT. Translated, it gives CALLPFADKLIF. This rearrangement joins TRDV1 to TRDJ1; D not resolved. Germline assignment: CDR1 TSWWSYY and CDR2 QGS. This CDR3 region has 12 residues.

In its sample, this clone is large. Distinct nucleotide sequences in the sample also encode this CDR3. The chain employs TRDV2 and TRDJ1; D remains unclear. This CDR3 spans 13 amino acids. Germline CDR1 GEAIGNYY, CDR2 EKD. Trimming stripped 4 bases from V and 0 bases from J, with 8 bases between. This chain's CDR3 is CACEHIHTDKLIF. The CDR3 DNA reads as TGTGCCTGTGAACATATTCACACCGATAAACTCATCTTT.

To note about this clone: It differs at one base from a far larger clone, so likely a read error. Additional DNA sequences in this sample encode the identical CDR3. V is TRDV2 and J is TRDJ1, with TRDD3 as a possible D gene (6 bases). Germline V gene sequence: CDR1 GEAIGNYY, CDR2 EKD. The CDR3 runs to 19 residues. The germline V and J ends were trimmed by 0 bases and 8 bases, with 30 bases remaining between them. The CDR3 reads CACDTLGALGDSLAVKLIF. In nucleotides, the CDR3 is TGTGCCTGTGACACCCTCGGGGCACTGGGAGACTCCCTCGCAGTAAAACTCATCTTT.

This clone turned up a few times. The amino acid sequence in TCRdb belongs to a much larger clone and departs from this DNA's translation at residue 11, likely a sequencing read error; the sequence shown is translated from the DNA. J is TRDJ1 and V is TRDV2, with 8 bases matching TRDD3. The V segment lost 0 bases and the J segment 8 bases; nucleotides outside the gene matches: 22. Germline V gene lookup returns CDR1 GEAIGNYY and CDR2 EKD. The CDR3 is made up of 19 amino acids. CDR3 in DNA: TGTGCCTGTGACACCCTCGGGGCACTGGGGGGCTCCCTCGCAGTAAAACTCATCTTT. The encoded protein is CACDTLGALGGSLAVKLIF.

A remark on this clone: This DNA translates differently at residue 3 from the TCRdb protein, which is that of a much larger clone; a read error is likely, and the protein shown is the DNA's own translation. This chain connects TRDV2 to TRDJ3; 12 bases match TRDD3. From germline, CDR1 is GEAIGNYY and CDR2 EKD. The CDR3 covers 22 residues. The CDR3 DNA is TGTGCCCGTGACACCCTACTGGGGGATACCCCGGAGGTCTCCTGGGACACCCGACAGATGTTTTTC. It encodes CARDTLLGDTPEVSWDTRQMFF.

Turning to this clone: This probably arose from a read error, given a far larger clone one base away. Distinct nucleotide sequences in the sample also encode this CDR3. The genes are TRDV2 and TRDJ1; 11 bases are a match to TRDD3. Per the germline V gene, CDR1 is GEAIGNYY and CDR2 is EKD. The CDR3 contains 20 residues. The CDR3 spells CACDTVVLGDRSDYTDKLIF. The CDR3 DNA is TGTGCCTGTGACACCGTTGTACTGGGGGATAGGAGTGACTACACCGACAAACTCATCTTT.

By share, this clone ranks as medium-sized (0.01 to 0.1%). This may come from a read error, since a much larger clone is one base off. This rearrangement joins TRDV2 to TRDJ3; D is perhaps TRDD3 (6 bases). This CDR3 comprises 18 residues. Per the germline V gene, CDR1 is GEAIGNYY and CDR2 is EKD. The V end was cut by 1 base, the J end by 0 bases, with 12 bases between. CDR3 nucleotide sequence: TGTGCCTGTGACACGGCTGGGGCAATCTCCTGGGACACCCGACAGATGTTTTTC. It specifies CACDTAGAISWDTRQMFF.

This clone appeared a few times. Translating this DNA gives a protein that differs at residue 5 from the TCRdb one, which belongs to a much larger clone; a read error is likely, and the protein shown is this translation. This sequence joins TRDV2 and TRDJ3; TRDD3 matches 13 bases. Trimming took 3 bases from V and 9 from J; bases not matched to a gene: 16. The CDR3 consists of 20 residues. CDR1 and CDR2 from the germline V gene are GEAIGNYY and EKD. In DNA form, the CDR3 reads TGTGCCTGTGACTCCGTACTGGGGGATACGCAGACGCCCTCCACCCGACAGATGTTTTTC. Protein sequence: CACDSVLGDTQTPSTRQMFF.

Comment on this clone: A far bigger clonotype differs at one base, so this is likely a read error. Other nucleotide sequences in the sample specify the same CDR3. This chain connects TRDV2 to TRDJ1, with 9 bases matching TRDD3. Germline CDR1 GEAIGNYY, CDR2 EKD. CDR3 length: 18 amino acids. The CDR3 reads CACDTVTGGESYTDKLIF. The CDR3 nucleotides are TGTGCTTGTGACACCGTGACTGGGGGAGAATCATACACCGATAAACTCATCTTT.

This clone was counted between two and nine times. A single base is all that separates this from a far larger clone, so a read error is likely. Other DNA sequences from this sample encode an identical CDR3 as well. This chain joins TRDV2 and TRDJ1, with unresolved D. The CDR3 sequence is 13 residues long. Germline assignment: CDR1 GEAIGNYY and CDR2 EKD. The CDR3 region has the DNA TGTGCCTGCGACACCCTTTCCGGCGATAAACTCATCTTT. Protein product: CACDTLSGDKLIF.

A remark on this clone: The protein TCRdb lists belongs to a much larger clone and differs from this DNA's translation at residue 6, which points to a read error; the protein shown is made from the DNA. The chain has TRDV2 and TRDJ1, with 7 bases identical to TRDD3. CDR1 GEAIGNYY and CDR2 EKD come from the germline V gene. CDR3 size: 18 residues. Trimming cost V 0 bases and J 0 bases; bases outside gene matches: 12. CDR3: CACDTALGDKRYTDKLIF. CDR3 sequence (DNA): TGTGCCTGTGACACCGCGTTGGGGGACAAGAGATACACCGATAAACTCATCTTT.

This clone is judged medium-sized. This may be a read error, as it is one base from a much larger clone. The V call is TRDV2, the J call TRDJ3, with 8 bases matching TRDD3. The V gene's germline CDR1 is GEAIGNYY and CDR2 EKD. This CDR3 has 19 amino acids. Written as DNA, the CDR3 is TGTGCCTGTGACCATACTGGGGGTCGTAGCTCCCGGGACACCCGACAGATGTTTTTC. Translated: CACDHTGGRSSRDTRQMFF.